This T cell receptor beta chain was profiled in a study of CD8 T cells in ankylosing spondylitis. Study-wide findings and caveats: Apparently characteristic of ankylosing spondylitis blood was a TCR beta motif (about eight highly homologous variants). CD8+ disease-linked clones were present at relatively low frequencies in blood.

With molecular barcodes, quantitative 5'-RACE was used to make the TCR beta libraries. Using its own MiXCR run on the 5' RACE reads, TCRdb lists one record per CDR3 protein. Among hundreds of thousands of distinct CDR3 sequences listed, around 25% were seen once. This CDR3 is built from 12 residues. CDR1 is DFQATT, CDR2 SNEGSKA, per germline (reference sequence). Trimming removed 3 bases at V and 5 bases at J, with 10 bases between. This clonotype occurred a few times. The target antigen is unknown. The gene calls are TRBV20-1 and TRBJ2-5, with D unclear. Material for sequencing was blood, either unsorted or a sorted T cell fraction (not recorded which). The origin of this receptor is a male donor with ankylosing spondylitis or in good health (not recorded which). Written as DNA, the CDR3 is TGCAGTGCTAGTATCGAGGAGGAGACCCAGTACTTC. Its protein is CSASIEEETQYF.